This T cell receptor beta chain stems from a study of vaccination effects on CD4 cells after COVID-19. Study-wide results and caveats: Marked clonal contraction was seen in infection- and vaccine-induced clones late after vaccination. In healthy vaccinees, only 1 of 255 vaccine-induced clones cross-reacted with common cold coronaviruses. Only a few convalescent patients and no early post-infection timepoints featured in the study.

TCRdb's copy holds only in-frame clones and misses some; the assay was immunoSEQ multiplex PCR. This sample yields some 22,000 clones, of which around 71% are seen a single time; approximately 12% belongs to the top ten. Pools of viral peptides were used by the ViraFEST assay to expand antigen-specific CD4+ T cells ahead of sequencing. Following 10 days of culture, CD4+ T cells were isolated. According to the study, vaccine recipients showed no prior SARS-CoV-2 infection and negative nucleocapsid antibodies. In the cultures, half the medium was exchanged for IL-2 medium on days 3 and 7. Trimming took off 3 bases at V and 6 bases at J, with 17 bases between the two ends. The CDR3 has 16 amino acids. Germline lookup yields CDR1 SGHTA and CDR2 FQGNSA. Comment on this clone: Its antigen is not identified.

Source: CD4+ T cells from PBMCs cultured with HCoV-OC43 spike peptides, taken before COVID-19 vaccination. Subset in this sample: HCoV-OC43 spike overlapping peptide pool stimulation. The genes are TRBV7-2 and TRBJ2-2; TRBD1 might be the D (6 bases). The TCR sequence derives from a human donor who received a COVID-19 vaccine. CDR3 sequence: CASSFRAGETAGELFF. The CDR3 nucleotides are TGTGCCAGCAGCTTTCGGGCAGGGGAGACCGCCGGGGAGCTGTTTTTT.